The 29 T cell receptor beta chains below all came from one sample that was sequenced in a study of T cells in Graves' hyperthyroidism and ophthalmopathy. Template material for amplifying TCR beta CDR3 regions consisted of RNA transcripts. Using the HTBI primer set, a first-round RT-PCR was run on the TCR CDR3. TCRdb reanalysed the multiplex PCR reads using MiXCR and keeps one entry per CDR3 protein. The data contain 500,000 to 800,000 distinct CDR3 sequences, more than 14% of them seen just once; the ten biggest clones take up roughly an eighth. Material: blood. These receptor sequences come from a woman between 45 and 65 years old with Graves' ophthalmopathy.

This clonotype was counted at least ten times. The V and J genes are TRBV11-3 and TRBJ2-2; D not resolved. CDR3 length: 13 amino acids. Trimming took off 3 bases at V and 5 bases at J, with 7 bases between the two ends. Per the germline V gene, CDR1 is SGHNT and CDR2 is YENEEA. The CDR3: CASSFTATGELFF. The CDR3 DNA is TGTGCCAGCAGCTTTACAGCTACCGGGGAGCTGTTTTTT.

The chain uses TRBV19 and TRBJ2-1; TRBD2 might be the D (6 bases). In germline, CDR1 is LNHDA, CDR2 SQIVND (reference sequence). CDR3 length: 16 amino acids. Trimming stripped 1 base from V and 2 bases from J, with 12 bases between. The CDR3 DNA is TGTGCCAGTAGTATAGGAGGGAGGCCCCCCTACAATGAGCAGTTCTTC. This encodes CASSIGGRPPYNEQFF.

The sample holds a few counts of this clonotype. J is TRBJ2-2 and V is TRBV9, with D unresolved. Looked up from germline, CDR1 is SGDLS and CDR2 is YYNGEE. This CDR3 comprises 15 residues. V was trimmed by 0 bases and J by 4 bases, leaving 10 bases between them. The CDR3 DNA is TGTGCCAGCAGCGTAGGCTCAAGAACCACCGGGGAGCTGTTTTTT. Translation gives CASSVGSRTTGELFF.

J is TRBJ1-1 and V is TRBV5-5; TRBD1 matches 8 bases. The CDR3 sequence is 12 residues long. In germline, CDR1 is SGHKS, CDR2 YYEKEE (reference sequence). With V trimmed by 3 bases and J by 8 bases, 3 bases remained unmatched. CDR3 protein: CASSWTGKEAFF. The CDR3 coding sequence is TGTGCCAGCAGCTGGACAGGGAAAGAAGCTTTCTTT.

The table lists this clonotype with a few counts. The gene calls are TRBV7-9 and TRBJ1-1, with 9 bases matching TRBD1. Germline lookup yields CDR1 SEHNR and CDR2 FQNEAQ (reference sequence). Trimming cost V 3 bases and J 0 bases; bases outside gene matches: 11. There are 18 residues in the CDR3. The CDR3 DNA is TGTGCCAGCAGCTTCGGCCCGGGACAGGGTGCCCTGAACACTGAAGCTTTCTTT. It codes for CASSFGPGQGALNTEAFF.

This clonotype appeared many times. The V call is TRBV7-3, the J call TRBJ2-3; no clear D gene. The CDR3 length is 17 residues. V dropped 2 bases and J dropped 1 base, with 16 bases sitting between them. From germline, CDR1 is SGHTA and CDR2 FQGTGA. CDR3 nucleotide sequence: TGTGCCAGCAGCTTATTTGGCGGTTTAGGCCGCACAGATACGCAGTATTTT. This sequence encodes CASSLFGGLGRTDTQYF. The full variable domain, rest sourced from reference TRBV7-3 and TRBJ2-3, is GAGVSQTPSNKVTEKGKYVELRCDPISGHTALYWYRQSLGQGPEFLIYFQGTGAADDSGLPNDRFFAVRPEGSVSTLKIQRTERGDSAVYLCASSLFGGLGRTDTQYFGPGTRLTVL.

This clonotype has at least ten counts. The J gene is TRBJ2-1, the V gene TRBV28, with D perhaps TRBD2 (6 bases). CDR3 length: 16 amino acids. Germline lookup yields CDR1 MDHEN and CDR2 SYDVKM. V was trimmed by 6 bases and J by 8 bases, leaving 23 bases between them. CDR3 DNA sequence: TGTGCCAGCAGGCCCGCCATTCTTCCGGGACTGGATGAGCAGTTCTTC. Amino acids: CASRPAILPGLDEQFF.

This clonotype was seen many times. The genes are TRBV28 and TRBJ2-2, with a possible D match to TRBD2 (5 bases). The germline V and J ends were trimmed by 10 bases and 0 bases, with 12 bases remaining between them. This CDR3 is 14 amino acids long. Germline V gene data show CDR1 as MDHEN and CDR2 as SYDVKM. The CDR3 region is CATNGLANTGELFF. For the CDR3, the DNA is TGTGCCACCAACGGACTGGCGAACACCGGGGAGCTGTTTTTT.

This clonotype has at least ten counts. The chain's CDR3 is CASSTFSGTGTDTQYF. CDR3 bases: TGTGCCAGCAGTACGTTTAGCGGGACCGGCACAGATACGCAGTATTTT. The J gene is TRBJ2-3, the V gene TRBV6-1; 8 bases are a match to TRBD2. V dropped 5 bases and J dropped 1; count of bases not matched to a gene: 8. Germline CDR1 MNHNS, CDR2 SASEGT. The CDR3 is 16 residues long.

This chain joins TRBV20-1 and TRBJ1-1; D is ambiguous. Germline V CDR1 and CDR2: DFQATT, SNEGSKA (reference sequence). V lost 4 bases to trimming and J lost 0 bases, with 15 bases between them. The CDR3 is 15 amino acids. CDR3 DNA: TGCAGTGCTATAAAGGGCTCACGGGTGAACACTGAAGCTTTCTTT. As protein: CSAIKGSRVNTEAFF.

This clonotype turned up a few times. The rearrangement uses TRBV20-1 and TRBJ2-2; no firm D call. CDR3 size: 12 residues. The V gene's germline CDR1 is DFQATT and CDR2 SNEGSKA (reference sequence). Deletions cut 5 bases from V and 7 bases from J, with 11 bases between. CDR3 protein: CSAPIWDGELFF. The DNA of the CDR3 is TGCAGTGCTCCCATATGGGACGGGGAGCTGTTTTTT.

This clonotype was counted many times. V is TRBV12-3 or TRBV12-4 and J is TRBJ2-3; maybe TRBD2 (5 bases). Trimming shortened V by 5 bases and J by 3 bases, and 15 bases separated the two germline ends. This CDR3 comprises 15 residues. CDR3: CASSPHDWTTDTQYF. The CDR3 nucleotides read TGTGCCAGCAGTCCTCACGACTGGACTACAGATACGCAGTATTTT.

This clonotype came up many times. The CDR3 sequence: CSARKGGRDTGELFF. CDR3 nucleotides: TGCAGTGCTAGAAAGGGGGGTAGGGACACCGGGGAGCTGTTTTTT. The chain has TRBV20-1 and TRBJ2-2; either TRBD1 or TRBD2 may supply D (6 bases each). Trimming stripped 2 bases from V and 3 bases from J, with 13 bases between. CDR1 is DFQATT and CDR2 is SNEGSKA in the germline V gene (reference sequence). The CDR3 has 15 amino acids.

This clonotype was counted at least ten times. The chain links TRBV12-3 or TRBV12-4 to TRBJ2-7; D may match TRBD1 or TRBD2 (5 bases each). The CDR3 is 15 residues long. V was clipped by 6 bases and J by 4 bases, with 19 bases between them. The CDR3 sequence: CASSPNGALGYEQYF. CDR3 nucleotides: TGTGCCAGCAGCCCAAACGGGGCCTTGGGTTACGAGCAGTACTTC.

This clonotype was seen repeatedly, ten times or more. The chain carries TRBV2 and TRBJ1-5, with D unclear. Trimming shortened V by 3 bases and J by 0 bases, and 9 bases separated the two germline ends. There are 15 residues in the CDR3. The germline V gene has CDR1 SNHLY and CDR2 FYNNEI. In nucleotides, the CDR3 is TGTGCCAGCAGTGATGTCCGACTTAGCAATCAGCCCCAGCATTTT. Protein sequence: CASSDVRLSNQPQHF. Looking up the rest from reference TRBV2 and TRBJ1-5 gives the full variable domain: EPEVTQTPSHQVTQMGQEVILRCVPISNHLYFYWYRQILGQKVEFLVSFYNNEISEKSEIFDDQFSVERPDGSNFTLKIRSTKLEDSAMYFCASSDVRLSNQPQHFGDGTRLSIL.

The chain uses TRBV27 and TRBJ2-3, with no clear D. CDR1 and CDR2 (germline): MNHEY, SMNVEV (reference sequence). V lost 0 bases to trimming and J lost 0 bases, with 13 bases between them. The CDR3 is 17 amino acids. CDR3 region: CASSLSPTVYSTDTQYF. The CDR3 DNA sequence: TGTGCCAGCAGTTTATCACCAACAGTGTATAGCACAGATACGCAGTATTTT.

The chain's CDR3 is CASSLDQGGHNEQFF. Written as DNA, the CDR3 is TGTGCCAGCAGCTTGGACCAAGGTGGGCACAATGAGCAGTTCTTC. The chain carries TRBV5-4 and TRBJ2-1; unclear D gene. V was clipped by 0 bases and J by 5 bases, with 12 bases between them. CDR3 length: 15 amino acids. Germline V CDR1 and CDR2: SGHNT, YYREEE (reference sequence).

This clonotype has more than one count but fewer than ten. This sequence joins TRBV7-9 and TRBJ2-7; 11 bases agree with TRBD1. The CDR3 runs 17 residues. J was trimmed by 6 bases and V by 6 bases; bases with no gene match: 16. Germline assignment: CDR1 SEHNR and CDR2 FQNEAQ (reference sequence). CDR3 amino acids: CASRPNGRDRGFAEQYF. The DNA of the CDR3 is TGTGCCAGCAGACCCAATGGCCGGGACAGGGGGTTTGCCGAGCAGTACTTC. Drawing the rest from reference TRBV7-9 and TRBJ2-7, the complete variable domain is DTGVSQNPRHKITKRGQNVTFRCDPISEHNRLYWYRQTLGQGPEFLTYFQNEAQLEKSRLLSDRFSAERPKGSFSTLEIQRTEQGDSAMYLCASRPNGRDRGFAEQYFGPGTRLTVT.

The chain carries TRBV12-3 or TRBV12-4 and TRBJ1-2; possible D gene TRBD1, 6 bases. The CDR3 is 14 amino acids. V dropped 1 base and J dropped 7 bases, with 13 bases sitting between them. In DNA form, the CDR3 reads TGTGCCAGCAGTTTAGTGTGGGGGGCGGGTGGCTACACCTTC. Amino acid sequence: CASSLVWGAGGYTF.

The chain joins TRBV4-1 to TRBJ1-5, with 7 bases identical to TRBD1. The CDR3 is made up of 16 amino acids. The V gene end was trimmed by 3 bases and the J gene end by 6 bases; junction bases not matched to a gene: 11. From germline, CDR1 is MGHRA and CDR2 YSYEKL. The CDR3 loop is CASSQAPGGPGQPQHF. The CDR3 DNA sequence: TGCGCCAGCAGCCAGGCTCCAGGGGGGCCGGGTCAGCCCCAGCATTTT.

This clonotype showed up many times. The rearrangement links TRBV3-1 to TRBJ1-3, with D possibly being TRBD1 (5 bases). Germline V gene sequence: CDR1 LGHDT, CDR2 YNNKEL (reference sequence). V was cut by 3 bases and J by 0 bases, with 12 bases left in between. The CDR3 consists of 16 residues. For the CDR3, the DNA is TGTGCCAGCAGCCAGCTAACAGGAAACTCTGGAAACACCATATATTTT. It encodes CASSQLTGNSGNTIYF. Together with reference TRBV3-1 and TRBJ1-3, the CDR3 gives the full variable domain: DTAVSQTPKYLVTQMGNDKSIKCEQNLGHDTMYWYKQDSKKFLKIMFSYNNKELIINETVPNRFSPKSPDKAHLNLHINSLELGDSAVYFCASSQLTGNSGNTIYFGEGSWLTVV.

This clonotype was counted a few times. The rearrangement links TRBV29-1 to TRBJ2-7; D unresolved. Looked up from germline, CDR1 is SQVTM and CDR2 is ANQGSEA. This CDR3 contains 13 residues. The ends were cut back, 8 bases at V and 4 bases at J, with 18 bases in the middle. DNA of the CDR3: TGCAGCTTTCACGGTATTGGGAAATACGAGCAGTACTTC. It specifies CSFHGIGKYEQYF.

This clonotype was observed many times. The V and J genes are TRBV12-5 and TRBJ2-1, with D unclear. The V end lost 0 bases, the J end lost 7 bases, and 7 bases lay between the germline ends. The CDR3 has 13 residues. CDR1 LGHNT and CDR2 FRNRAP come from the germline V gene. In DNA, the CDR3 is TGTGCTAGTGGTTTGGTATCGTTGAATGAGCAGTTCTTC. This encodes CASGLVSLNEQFF.

There are a few counts of this clonotype. The rearrangement joins TRBV28 to TRBJ1-2; a weak D match, TRBD1 (6 bases). The CDR3 has 14 amino acids. The V gene's germline CDR1 is MDHEN and CDR2 SYDVKM. Trimming left V 3 bases short and J 2 bases short, with 10 bases between. CDR3 sequence: CASSLTQGNYGYTF. CDR3 nucleotides: TGTGCCAGCAGTTTGACCCAGGGGAACTATGGCTACACCTTC.

This clonotype was counted many times. The chain uses TRBV28 and TRBJ1-1; TRBD1 matches 8 bases. CDR3 length: 14 amino acids. Trimming cost V 7 bases and J 3 bases; bases outside gene matches: 7. Germline V gives CDR1 MDHEN, CDR2 SYDVKM. CDR3 nucleotide sequence: TGTGCCAGCAAAGAGGGACAGGTCGACACTGAAGCTTTCTTT. Encoded protein: CASKEGQVDTEAFF.

The rearrangement joins TRBV11-2 to TRBJ2-2; 7 bases match TRBD2. In germline, CDR1 is SGHAT, CDR2 FQNNGV. There are 16 residues in the CDR3. V lost 2 bases to trimming and J lost 2 bases; unmatched junction nucleotides: 5. This chain's CDR3 is CASSLIGGGNTGELFF. CDR3 in DNA: TGTGCCAGCAGCTTAATAGGCGGGGGTAACACCGGGGAGCTGTTTTTT.

The rearrangement links TRBV6-9 to TRBJ2-1; D may be TRBD2 (6 bases). V dropped 5 bases and J dropped 4 bases, with 12 bases sitting between them. The CDR3 contains 14 residues. Germline-derived CDR1 and CDR2 are MNHGY and SVAAGI. The CDR3 bases are TGTGCCAGCAGTAGGCGGGACGGATACAATGAGCAGTTCTTC. Amino acids: CASSRRDGYNEQFF.

This clonotype showed up many times. This chain uses TRBV27 with TRBJ2-3; D is tentatively TRBD1 or TRBD2 (6 bases each). In germline, CDR1 is MNHEY, CDR2 SMNVEV (reference sequence). The V gene lost 2 bases and the J gene lost 2 bases, with 11 bases spanning the gap. The CDR3 has 15 amino acids. The CDR3 loop reads CASSLGGHLTDTQYF. As DNA, the CDR3 is TGTGCCAGCAGTTTAGGGGGGCACCTCACAGATACGCAGTATTTT.

Ten or more counts support this clonotype. This sequence joins TRBV6-2 or TRBV6-3 and TRBJ2-7; D is tentatively TRBD1 or TRBD2 (5 bases each). The CDR3 covers 16 residues. The V end lost 4 bases, the J end lost 4 bases, and 20 bases lay between the germline ends. Germline CDR1 and CDR2: MNHEY and SVGEGT. CDR3 nucleotides: TGTGCCAGCAGTTCCGGGACCCTGGTATGGGGATACGAGCAGTACTTC. The encoded protein is CASSSGTLVWGYEQYF.